This T cell receptor (beta chain) comes out of a study of cytomegalovirus exposure and HLA in healthy donors. To note about this clone: Its target is not known.

Method: immunoSEQ multiplex PCR; TCRdb's copy keeps in-frame clones and lacks some. Of over 200,000 clones listed, 88% are singletons. Study-wide points: The authors confirmed in vitro that a few CMV-associated chains were specific for CMV antigens. The authors listed 164 TCR beta chains as cytomegalovirus-associated.

This CDR3 region has 12 residues. The V gene's germline CDR1 is SGHVS and CDR2 FNYEAQ. The V gene lost 1 base and the J gene lost 6 bases, with 6 bases spanning the gap. V and J are TRBV7-6 and TRBJ2-5; D unclear. The origin of this receptor is a young woman in good health and CMV-seronegative. The sequenced material came from PBMCs. CDR3 loop: CASSLVQKTQYF. CDR3 nucleotides: TGTGCCAGCAGCTTAGTCCAGAAGACCCAGTACTTC.